Listed here are 19 T cell receptor beta chains from one sample, sequenced in a study of shared clonotypes between healthy human individuals. The protocol was immunoSEQ multiplex PCR, while the TCRdb copy is restricted to in-frame clones and leaves out a portion. The table records some 500,000 clones, about 96% of them present only once. The sequencing sample was made of naive CD4+ T cells sorted from blood. This sample's subset: CD45RA+ positively selected. The receptors shown here come from a young woman in good health.

About this clone itself: Other DNA sequences in this sample translate to the same CDR3. The J gene is TRBJ1-5, the V gene TRBV7-9; no clear D gene. The CDR3 contains 15 residues. Trimming pared 3 bases from V and 0 bases from J, leaving 9 bases between. CDR1 is SEHNR, CDR2 FQNEAQ, per germline (reference sequence). The CDR3 bases are TGTGCCAGCAGCTTGGGAGATAATAGCAATCAGCCCCAGCATTTT. It codes for CASSLGDNSNQPQHF.

The chain joins TRBV7-2 to TRBJ2-3; D is undetermined. From germline, CDR1 is SGHTA and CDR2 FQGNSA. CDR3 size: 16 residues. Trimming removed 5 bases from V and 4 bases from J, with 19 bases in between. CDR3 sequence (DNA): TGTGCCAGCAGCCCCGCCGGCCTCTACGCCGCAGATACGCAGTATTTT. As protein: CASSPAGLYAADTQYF.

The gene calls are TRBV7-9 and TRBJ2-3; a weak D match, TRBD1 (6 bases). CDR1 and CDR2 (germline): SEHNR, FQNEAQ (reference sequence). The CDR3 sequence is 13 residues long. Trimming took off 9 bases at V and 3 bases at J, with 13 bases between the two ends. The CDR3 reads CASARQGTDTQYF. The CDR3 DNA sequence: TGTGCCAGTGCCAGGCAGGGGACAGATACGCAGTATTTT. Looking up the rest from reference TRBV7-9 and TRBJ2-3 gives the full variable domain: DTGVSQNPRHKITKRGQNVTFRCDPISEHNRLYWYRQTLGQGPEFLTYFQNEAQLEKSRLLSDRFSAERPKGSFSTLEIQRTEQGDSAMYLCASARQGTDTQYFGPGTRLTVL.

J is TRBJ2-1 and V is TRBV18, with TRBD2 matching 9 bases. J gave up 5 bases and V 3 bases, and 8 bases lay outside the gene matches. The CDR3 sequence is 16 residues long. CDR1 and CDR2 (germline): KGHSH, LQKENI. The CDR3 DNA follows: TGTGCCAGCTCACCGTGGACTAGCGCTAACGACAATGAGCAGTTCTTC. Its translation is CASSPWTSANDNEQFF.

The chain is built from TRBV11-2 and TRBJ2-6; TRBD2 is a possible D gene (6 bases). The V end was cut by 5 bases, the J end by 2 bases, with 13 bases between. Germline CDR1 reads SGHAT; CDR2 reads FQNNGV. The CDR3 has 16 residues. The CDR3 coding sequence is TGTGCCAGCAGCCAAGATTCGGGAGCTGGGGCCAACGTCCTGACTTTC. This encodes CASSQDSGAGANVLTF.

This chain uses TRBV7-9 with TRBJ1-1; D may be TRBD1 (6 bases). V was trimmed by 0 bases and J by 0 bases, leaving 8 bases between them. CDR1 and CDR2 (germline): SEHNR, FQNEAQ (reference sequence). The CDR3 runs 15 residues. In DNA, the CDR3 is TGTGCCAGCAGCTTAGCCGGACAGTTGAACACTGAAGCTTTCTTT. Translation: CASSLAGQLNTEAFF.

The chain has TRBV5-4 and TRBJ2-7, with D perhaps TRBD2 (10 bases). The CDR3 has 17 amino acids. The ends were cut back, 3 bases at V and 6 bases at J, with 25 bases in the middle. The germline CDR1 and CDR2 sequences are SGHNT and YYREEE (reference sequence). The CDR3 DNA follows: TGTGCCAGCAGCTGGGACAGGGTTTTAGCGGGAGGACGCGAGCAGTACTTC. Translation gives CASSWDRVLAGGREQYF.

V gene TRBV28 combines with J gene TRBJ2-7; D possibly corresponds to TRBD1 (6 bases). In germline, CDR1 is MDHEN, CDR2 SYDVKM. Trimming took off 2 bases at V and 3 bases at J, with 14 bases between the two ends. The CDR3 sequence is 15 residues long. As DNA, the CDR3 is TGTGCCAGCAGTTTAGACGGGCAGGGGATCTACGAGCAGTACTTC. This encodes CASSLDGQGIYEQYF.

This clone has more than one count but fewer than ten. V is TRBV29-1 and J is TRBJ2-7, with D perhaps matching TRBD1 (5 bases). CDR1 and CDR2 (germline): SQVTM, ANQGSEA. V lost 6 bases and J 2 bases, leaving 8 bases between the germline ends. The CDR3 runs 11 residues. The CDR3 nucleotides are TGCAGCGTGTGGACAACCTACGAGCAGTACTTC. It translates to CSVWTTYEQYF.

The V call is TRBV10-1, the J call TRBJ2-2, with D tentatively TRBD2 (6 bases). CDR1 and CDR2 (germline): WNHNN, SYGVQD (reference sequence). The V and J ends lost 7 bases and 7 bases respectively, with 19 bases between them. This CDR3 has 15 amino acids. Here the CDR3 reads CASTGRGEVGGELFF. DNA for the CDR3: TGCGCCAGCACTGGCCGAGGGGAGGTTGGCGGGGAGCTGTTTTTT.

The V call is TRBV5-8, the J call TRBJ1-5; D is unclear. Deletions cut 0 bases from V and 7 bases from J, with 14 bases between. In germline, CDR1 is SGHTS, CDR2 YDEGEE. This CDR3 region has 15 residues. In DNA, the CDR3 is TGTGCCAGCAGCTTGGGGCCGACTAGGTTCCAGCCCCAGCATTTT. Protein product: CASSLGPTRFQPQHF.

The chain carries TRBV9 and TRBJ2-5; TRBD1 is a possible D gene (5 bases). Germline V CDR1 and CDR2: SGDLS, YYNGEE. The CDR3 sequence is 14 residues long. The germline V and J ends were trimmed by 0 bases and 1 base, with 7 bases remaining between them. The CDR3, as DNA: TGTGCCAGCAGCGTAGGCAGGGCCCAAGAGACCCAGTACTTC. Its protein product is CASSVGRAQETQYF.

The chain carries TRBV28 and TRBJ1-2, with TRBD1 matching 10 bases. The germline V gene encodes CDR1 MDHEN and CDR2 SYDVKM. With V trimmed by 4 bases and J by 7 bases, 12 bases remained unmatched. This CDR3 comprises 16 residues. CDR3 bases: TGTGCCAGCAGTTCCCCCTCGACAGGGGGCGCGGGTGGCTACACCTTC. Encoded protein: CASSSPSTGGAGGYTF.

V is TRBV14 and J is TRBJ2-5, with 8 bases fitting TRBD1. J was trimmed by 5 bases and V by 3 bases; bases with no gene match: 8. CDR3 size: 15 residues. Germline loops: CDR1 SGHDN, CDR2 FVKESK. CDR3 DNA sequence: TGTGCCAGCAGCCAGACAGGGGCGGCCCGGGAGACCCAGTACTTC. This codes for CASSQTGAARETQYF.

The CDR3 loop reads CASNLPGLNTGELFF. The DNA for the CDR3 is TGTGCCAGCAATCTCCCGGGCCTGAACACCGGGGAGCTGTTTTTT. V gene TRBV28 combines with J gene TRBJ2-2, with D uncertain. V dropped 7 bases and J dropped 1 base, with 13 bases sitting between them. CDR1 is MDHEN, CDR2 SYDVKM, per germline. The CDR3 is made up of 15 amino acids.

The chain uses TRBV11-2 and TRBJ1-2; tentative D call: TRBD1 (6 bases). Germline CDR1 is SGHAT and CDR2 is FQNNGV. The CDR3 has 14 amino acids. The V end lost 3 bases, the J end lost 3 bases, and 11 bases lay between the germline ends. Here the CDR3 reads CASSFYGGDYGYTF. DNA of the CDR3: TGTGCCAGCAGCTTTTACGGGGGCGACTATGGCTACACCTTC.

V is TRBV5-5 and J is TRBJ2-5; D is perhaps TRBD1 (5 bases). With 4 bases removed from V and 4 bases from J, the gap between germline ends came to 14 bases. This CDR3 comprises 14 residues. Germline loops: CDR1 SGHKS, CDR2 YYEKEE (reference sequence). The DNA of the CDR3 is TGTGCCAGCAGCAGCAGGGTGTGGGGAGAGACCCAGTACTTC. This gives the protein CASSSRVWGETQYF.

The J gene is TRBJ1-1, the V gene TRBV19, with 8 nucleotides matching TRBD1. Germline V gene sequence: CDR1 LNHDA, CDR2 SQIVND (reference sequence). J lost 1 base, V lost 5 bases, and 9 bases had no gene match. This CDR3 comprises 16 residues. The CDR3 reads CASSFVVGTGNTEAFF. CDR3 nucleotides: TGTGCCAGTAGTTTTGTCGTGGGGACAGGGAACACTGAAGCTTTCTTT.

The chain combines TRBV2 with TRBJ2-5, with 7 bases fitting TRBD1. The assigned J gene may be wrong: the sequence end matches TRBJ2-7 better. This CDR3 comprises 12 residues. In germline, CDR1 is SNHLY, CDR2 FYNNEI. The CDR3 coding sequence is TGTGCCAGCAGTGAGACAGGGAGCGAGCAGTACTTC. Translated, it gives CASSETGSEQYF.